This T cell receptor beta chain was identified in a study of neurological immune-mediated disorders. Study-level results: Private repertoires in all groups were suggested by the absence of shared CDR3 amino acid sequences among expanded clones across subjects.

Germline CDR1 is SGHTA and CDR2 is FQGNSA. With 0 bases clipped from V and 1 base from J, the junction kept 6 bases outside the gene matches. The CDR3 has 17 residues. The unsorted libraries were produced from 2 million PBMCs held at -80 C. This clonotype was detected ten times or more. Its antigen is not identified. The method for making cDNA was 5'RACE, and it used 10-nucleotide random UMIs. Over 160 million TCR-beta sequences from 15-18 subjects were obtained in each sequencing run. TCRdb analysed the 5' RACE reads with MiXCR anew, one entry per CDR3 protein. The sample consists of about 120,000 distinct CDR3 sequences, 3.2% of them appearing once.

The chain joins TRBV7-2 to TRBJ1-5; the match to TRBD1 covers 7 bases. This TCR was recovered from a woman aged 30 to 39 with multiple sclerosis. Material for sequencing was PBMCs. CDR3 loop: CASSLATGAPSNQPQHF. In DNA form, the CDR3 reads TGTGCCAGCAGCTTAGCAACAGGGGCGCCGAGCAATCAGCCCCAGCATTTT.